This entry describes one T cell receptor beta chain. Per the germline V gene, CDR1 is MDHEN and CDR2 is SYDVKM. The CDR3 has 15 residues. V shed 7 bases, J shed 0 bases, and the junction held 4 bases outside the gene matches. The sample is drawn from a study of blood T cell repertoires in COVID-19. Study overall: Italy, Spain and the United States were the sources of the convalescent and acute COVID-19 samples.

Authors' data handling: Reference gene primer amplification in the assay estimated nucleated cell counts. This table comes from immunoSEQ multiplex PCR, and its TCRdb copy is limited to in-frame clones, with some not included. V and J calls and clone size are given by that table; D and trimming were obtained from the DNA. The data show approximately 350,000 clones, with 80% to 90% seen just once and more than 0.95% held by the top ten. The sequenced material came from peripheral blood. The sequence came from a man aged 35-49 years with acute or convalescent COVID-19. The chain has TRBV28 and TRBJ2-2, with 8 nucleotides matching TRBD2. The CDR3 DNA follows: TGTGCCAGCACCCGGGGGGGACCGAACACCGGGGAGCTGTTTTTT. Translation: CASTRGGPNTGELFF.